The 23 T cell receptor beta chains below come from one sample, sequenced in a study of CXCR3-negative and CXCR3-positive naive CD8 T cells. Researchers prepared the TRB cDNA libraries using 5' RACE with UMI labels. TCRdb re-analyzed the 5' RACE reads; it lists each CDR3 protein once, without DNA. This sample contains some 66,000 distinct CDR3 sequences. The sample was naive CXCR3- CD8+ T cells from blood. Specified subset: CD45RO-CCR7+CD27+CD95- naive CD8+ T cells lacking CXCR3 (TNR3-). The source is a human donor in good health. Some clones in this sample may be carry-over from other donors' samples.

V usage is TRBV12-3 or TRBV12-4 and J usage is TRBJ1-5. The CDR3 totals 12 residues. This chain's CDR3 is CASNSGNQPQHF.

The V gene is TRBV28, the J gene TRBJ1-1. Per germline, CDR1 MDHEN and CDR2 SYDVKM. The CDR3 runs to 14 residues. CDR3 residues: CASSIGLRNTEAFF.

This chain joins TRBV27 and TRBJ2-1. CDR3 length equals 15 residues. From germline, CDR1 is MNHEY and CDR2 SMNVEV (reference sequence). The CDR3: CASSLSRGSYNEQFF.

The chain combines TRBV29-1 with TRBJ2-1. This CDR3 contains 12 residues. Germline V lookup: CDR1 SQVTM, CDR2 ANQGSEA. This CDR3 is CSVEVWGNEQFF.

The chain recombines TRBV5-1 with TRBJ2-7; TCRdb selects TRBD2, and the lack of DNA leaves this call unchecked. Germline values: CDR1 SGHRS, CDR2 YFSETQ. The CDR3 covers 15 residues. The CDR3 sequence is CASTPTSGETYEQYF.

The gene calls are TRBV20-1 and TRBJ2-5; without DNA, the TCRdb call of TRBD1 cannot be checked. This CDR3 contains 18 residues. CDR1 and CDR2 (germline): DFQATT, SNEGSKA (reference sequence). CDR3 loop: CSARRVGGGGGAWETQYF.

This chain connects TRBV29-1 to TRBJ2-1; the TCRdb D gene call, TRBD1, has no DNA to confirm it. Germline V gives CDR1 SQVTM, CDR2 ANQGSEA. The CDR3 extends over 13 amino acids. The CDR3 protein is CSGWRRGLNEQFF.

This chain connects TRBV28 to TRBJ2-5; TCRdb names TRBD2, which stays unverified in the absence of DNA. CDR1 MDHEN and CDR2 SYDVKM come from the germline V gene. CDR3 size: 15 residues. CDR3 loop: CASSLAGGPPETQYF.

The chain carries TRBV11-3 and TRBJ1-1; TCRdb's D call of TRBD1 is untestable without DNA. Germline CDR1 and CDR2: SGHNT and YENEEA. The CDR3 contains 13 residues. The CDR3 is CATCRTVNTEAFF.

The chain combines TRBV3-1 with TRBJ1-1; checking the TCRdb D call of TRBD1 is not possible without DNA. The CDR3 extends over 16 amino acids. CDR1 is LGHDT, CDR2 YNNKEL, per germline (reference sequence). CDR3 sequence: CASSQEFTGPNTEAFF. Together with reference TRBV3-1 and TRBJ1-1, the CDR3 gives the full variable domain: DTAVSQTPKYLVTQMGNDKSIKCEQNLGHDTMYWYKQDSKKFLKIMFSYNNKELIINETVPNRFSPKSPDKAHLNLHINSLELGDSAVYFCASSQEFTGPNTEAFFGQGTRLTVV.

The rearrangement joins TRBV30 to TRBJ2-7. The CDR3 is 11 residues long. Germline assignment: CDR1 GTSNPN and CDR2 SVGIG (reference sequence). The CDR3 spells CAWIYLYEQYF.

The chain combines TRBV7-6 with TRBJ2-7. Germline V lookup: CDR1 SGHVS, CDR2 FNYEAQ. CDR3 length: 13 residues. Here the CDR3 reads CASSYTRYGEQYF.

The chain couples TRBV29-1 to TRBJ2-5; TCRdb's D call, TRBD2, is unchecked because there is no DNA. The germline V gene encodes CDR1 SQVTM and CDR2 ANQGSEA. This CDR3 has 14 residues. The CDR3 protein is CSVIPYLAEETQYF.

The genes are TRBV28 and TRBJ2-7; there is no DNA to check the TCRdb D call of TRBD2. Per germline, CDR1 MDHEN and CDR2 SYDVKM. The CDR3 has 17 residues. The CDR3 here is CASSLRSSASGTYEQYF.

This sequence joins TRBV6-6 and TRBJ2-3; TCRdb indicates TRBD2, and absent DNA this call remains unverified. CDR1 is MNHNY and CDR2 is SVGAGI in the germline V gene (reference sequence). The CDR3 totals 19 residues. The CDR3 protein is CAGSYLLAGVGVGPDTQYF.

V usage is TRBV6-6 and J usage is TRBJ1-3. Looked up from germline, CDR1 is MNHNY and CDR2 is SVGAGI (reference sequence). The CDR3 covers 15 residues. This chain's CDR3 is CASGYDGSSGNTIYF.

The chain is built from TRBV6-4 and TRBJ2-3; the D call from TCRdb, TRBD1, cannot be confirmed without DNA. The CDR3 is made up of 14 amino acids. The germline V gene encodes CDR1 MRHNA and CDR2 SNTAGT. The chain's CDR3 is CASSEGDSTDTQYF.

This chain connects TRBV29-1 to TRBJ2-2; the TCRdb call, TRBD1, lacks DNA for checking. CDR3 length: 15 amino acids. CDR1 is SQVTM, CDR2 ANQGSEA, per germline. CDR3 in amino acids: CSVEVPPPGTGELFF.

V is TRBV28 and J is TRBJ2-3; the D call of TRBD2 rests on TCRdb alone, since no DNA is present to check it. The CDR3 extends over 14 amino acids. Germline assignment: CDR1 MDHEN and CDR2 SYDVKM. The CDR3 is CAGGAGENTDTQYF.

The chain's CDR3 is CASSPDSGTGFNEQYF. V usage is TRBV18 and J usage is TRBJ2-7; TCRdb indicates TRBD1, and absent DNA this call remains unverified. The CDR3 is made up of 16 amino acids. The germline CDR1 and CDR2 sequences are KGHSH and LQKENI.

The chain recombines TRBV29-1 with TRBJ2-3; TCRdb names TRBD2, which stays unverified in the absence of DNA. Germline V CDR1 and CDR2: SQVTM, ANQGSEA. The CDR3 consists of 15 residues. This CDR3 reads CSVEEAGGWADTQYF.

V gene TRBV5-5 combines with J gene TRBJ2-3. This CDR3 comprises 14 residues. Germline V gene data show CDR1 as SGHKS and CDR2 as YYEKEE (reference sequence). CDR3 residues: CASSLTGRTDTQYF.

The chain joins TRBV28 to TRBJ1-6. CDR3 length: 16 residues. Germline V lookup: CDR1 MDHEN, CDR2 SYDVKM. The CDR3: CASSLGRSSYNSPLHF.